These 23 T cell receptor beta chains came from one sample sequenced in a study of beta chain features in type 1 diabetes. Sequencing targeted expressed TCRB transcripts, as all isolated RNA had been reverse transcribed. Repertoires were generated with immunoSEQ multiplex PCR, while TCRdb's copy carries only in-frame clones and drops some. The sample gives under 450,000 clones, 14% of which show up once; approximately 0.035% is in the top ten. Sequencing was done on a sample of naive CD4+ T cells from blood. These receptors originate from a man under 40 in good health.

In this sample, this clone turned up a few times. This chain uses TRBV7-3 with TRBJ2-5; perhaps TRBD1 as D (6 bases). Trimming pared 5 bases from V and 4 bases from J, leaving 11 bases between. CDR3 length equals 13 residues. Per germline, CDR1 SGHTA and CDR2 FQGTGA. The chain's CDR3 is CASSPVGAETQYF. The CDR3 DNA reads TGTGCCAGCAGCCCCGTGGGGGCAGAGACCCAGTACTTC.

The sample holds a few counts of this clone. J is TRBJ2-5 and V is TRBV27; D is unresolved. This CDR3 has 15 amino acids. Germline loops: CDR1 MNHEY, CDR2 SMNVEV (reference sequence). V was shortened by 6 bases and J by 3 bases, with 17 bases between the two germline ends. The CDR3 DNA reads as TGTGCCAGCAGCCGTTTTGTGAGTTCCAAAGAGACCCAGTACTTC. This gives the protein CASSRFVSSKETQYF.

Only a few counts were recorded for this clone. This rearrangement joins TRBV7-8 to TRBJ2-7; possibly TRBD1 for D (5 bases). The CDR3 totals 12 residues. V was cut by 4 bases and J by 6 bases, with 10 bases left in between. Germline V lookup: CDR1 SGHVS, CDR2 FQNEAQ. The CDR3 DNA sequence: TGTGCCAGCAGCTCTCGACAGATCGAGCAGTACGTC. Translation gives CASSSRQIEQYV.

J is TRBJ1-5 and V is TRBV29-1; possibly TRBD1 for D (5 bases). CDR3 length: 14 residues. The germline V gene encodes CDR1 SQVTM and CDR2 ANQGSEA. Trimming took off 7 bases at V and 0 bases at J, with 13 bases between the two ends. The CDR3 DNA is TGCAGCGCCTCCGGAGACAGTAGCAATCAGCCCCAGCATTTT. Encoded protein: CSASGDSSNQPQHF.

The rearrangement links TRBV5-6 to TRBJ2-7, with no clear D. This CDR3 contains 14 residues. Germline V lookup: CDR1 SGHDT, CDR2 YYEEEE. The V end lost 5 bases, the J end lost 3 bases, and 15 bases lay between the germline ends. CDR3 in amino acids: CASRLSSLYYEQYF. The CDR3 DNA reads as TGTGCCAGCAGACTCTCCAGCCTATACTACGAGCAGTACTTC. Based on the CDR3 plus reference TRBV5-6 and TRBJ2-7, the full variable domain is DAGVTQSPTHLIKTRGQQVTLRCSPKSGHDTVSWYQQALGQGPQFIFQYYEEEERQRGNFPDRFSGHQFPNYSSELNVNALLLGDSALYLCASRLSSLYYEQYFGPGTRLTVT.

The count of this clone is one. The chain combines TRBV6-5 with TRBJ1-5; D ambiguous. Germline loops: CDR1 MNHEY, CDR2 SVGAGI. V shed 4 bases and J shed 4 bases, with 5 bases lying between them. The CDR3 consists of 12 residues. Here the CDR3 DNA reads TGTGCCAGCAGTTGGCAGAATCAGCCCCAGCATTTT. Protein product: CASSWQNQPQHF.

This rearrangement joins TRBV30 to TRBJ1-1, with D uncertain. The CDR3 extends over 15 amino acids. Between the trimmed V and J ends, which lost 0 bases and 1 base, there was a span of 12 bases. Germline lookup yields CDR1 GTSNPN and CDR2 SVGIG (reference sequence). CDR3 DNA sequence: TGTGCCTGGAGTGTATTGGGGTATACGAACACTGAAGCTTTCTTT. Encoded protein: CAWSVLGYTNTEAFF.

This clone came up a few times. The rearrangement joins TRBV25-1 to TRBJ2-1; TRBD2 aligns across 11 bases. The CDR3 covers 16 residues. Trimming cost V 8 bases and J 8 bases; bases outside gene matches: 14. Germline loops: CDR1 MGHDK, CDR2 SYGVNS. CDR3 DNA: TGTGCCAGCGGCCACATAGCGGGAGGGATCATTGATGAGCAGTTCTTC. It codes for CASGHIAGGIIDEQFF.

This clone appeared a few times. The chain is built from TRBV6-5 and TRBJ1-2; no definite D call. This CDR3 is 13 amino acids long. The V end was cut by 2 bases, the J end by 8 bases, with 12 bases between. Germline assignment: CDR1 MNHEY and CDR2 SVGAGI. Here the CDR3 reads CASSYRGGQGYTF. The CDR3 region has the DNA TGTGCCAGCAGTTACCGGGGAGGGCAGGGCTACACCTTC.

The CDR3 DNA reads TGCGCCAGCAGTCAAACCCCCTTAACCTACGAGCAGTACGTC. The encoded protein is CASSQTPLTYEQYV. V is TRBV23-1 and J is TRBJ2-7; the D is unclear. TRBV23-1 is given ORF status, its function remaining uncertain. Trimming left V 2 bases short and J 2 bases short, with 10 bases between. There are 14 residues in the CDR3.

This chain uses TRBV9 with TRBJ1-2; D remains unclear. With 3 bases removed from V and 2 bases from J, the gap between germline ends came to 5 bases. The CDR3 length is 12 residues. Germline values: CDR1 SGDLS, CDR2 YYNGEE. CDR3 bases: TGTGCCAGCAGCGCGGACAACTATGGCTACACCTTC. It translates to CASSADNYGYTF.

The chain has TRBV5-1 and TRBJ2-5; D call uncertain. Germline V gene data show CDR1 as SGHRS and CDR2 as YFSETQ. Between the trimmed V and J ends, which lost 2 bases and 5 bases, there was a span of 13 bases. The CDR3 is 14 amino acids. The CDR3 DNA reads as TGCGCCAGCAGCTTAGGGATGGGTTTCGAGACCCAGTACTTC. Amino acid sequence: CASSLGMGFETQYF. Complete variable domain (other parts from reference TRBV5-1 and TRBJ2-5): KAGVTQTPRYLIKTRGQQVTLSCSPISGHRSVSWYQQTPGQGLQFLFEYFSETQRNKGNFPGRFSGRQFSNSRSEMNVSTLELGDSALYLCASSLGMGFETQYFGPGTRLLVL.

This clone appeared a few times. The chain combines TRBV14 with TRBJ1-4; D uncertain. Germline values: CDR1 SGHDN, CDR2 FVKESK. This CDR3 spans 16 amino acids. V was cut by 0 bases and J by 7 bases, with 15 bases left in between. The CDR3 DNA reads TGTGCCAGCAGCCAAGATTTGCTTTCCCACGGTGAAAAACTGTTTTTT. This codes for CASSQDLLSHGEKLFF. The variable domain in full, completed from reference TRBV14 and TRBJ1-4, reads EAGVTQFPSHSVIEKGQTVTLRCDPISGHDNLYWYRRVMGKEIKFLLHFVKESKQDESGMPNNRFLAERTGGTYSTLKVQPAELEDSGVYFCASSQDLLSHGEKLFFGSGTQLSVL.

This clone has just a few counts. The CDR3 DNA reads TGTGCCATCAGTAGAGCGGGAGCAACCTACAATGAGCAGTTCTTC. This sequence encodes CAISRAGATYNEQFF. The chain carries TRBV10-3 and TRBJ2-1; TRBD2 matches at 8 bases. The germline V gene has CDR1 ENHRY and CDR2 SYGVKD. Trimming took 5 bases from V and 2 from J; bases not matched to a gene: 5. The CDR3 totals 15 residues.

This clone has only a few counts. This chain joins TRBV23-1 and TRBJ2-4; a weak D match, TRBD1 (6 bases). TRBV23-1 is an ORF for which the function is uncertain. V lost 1 base to trimming and J lost 11 bases, with 12 bases between them. The CDR3 spans 13 residues. Here the CDR3 DNA reads TGCGCCAGCAGTCAATGTGGGGGCGACCTTCAGTACTTC. Translated, it gives CASSQCGGDLQYF.

The chain is built from TRBV6-1 and TRBJ2-4; 7 bases fit TRBD2. The CDR3 is made up of 16 amino acids. The germline CDR1 and CDR2 sequences are MNHNS and SASEGT. The trim removed 1 base at V and 2 bases at J, leaving 5 bases unmatched. The chain's CDR3 is CASSEGLAATKNIQYF. The CDR3 bases are TGTGCCAGCAGTGAAGGGCTAGCGGCTACCAAAAACATTCAGTACTTC.

This chain connects TRBV13 to TRBJ2-3, with TRBD2 as a possible D gene (6 bases). Looked up from germline, CDR1 is PRHDT and CDR2 is FYEKMQ (reference sequence). Trimming shortened V by 6 bases and J by 6 bases, and 19 bases separated the two germline ends. This CDR3 is 15 amino acids long. The DNA of the CDR3 is TGTGCCAGCAGATCCATAGCGGAAACAAGCGATACGCAGTATTTT. This gives the protein CASRSIAETSDTQYF.

In this sample, this clone turned up a few times. Here the CDR3 DNA reads TGCAGTGCAGGAGCAAGAGATACGCAGTATTTT. Translating gives CSAGARDTQYF. The chain is built from TRBV20-1 and TRBJ2-3; D unclear. V was clipped by 6 bases and J by 5 bases, with 9 bases between them. Germline V gene data show CDR1 as DFQATT and CDR2 as SNEGSKA (reference sequence). This CDR3 comprises 11 residues.

The V and J genes are TRBV30 and TRBJ1-2; unclear D gene. Germline values: CDR1 GTSNPN, CDR2 SVGIG (reference sequence). V dropped 5 bases and J dropped 8 bases, with 15 bases sitting between them. The CDR3 spans 12 residues. The CDR3 loop is CAWGRAKVGYTF. In DNA, the CDR3 is TGTGCCTGGGGTCGGGCCAAAGTCGGCTACACCTTC.

This clone was seen only a few times. The gene calls are TRBV5-6 and TRBJ1-1; D is ambiguous. The CDR3 runs 11 residues. The germline V and J ends were trimmed by 1 base and 7 bases, with 5 bases remaining between them. The V gene's germline CDR1 is SGHDT and CDR2 YYEEEE. In DNA, the CDR3 is TGTGCCAGCAGCTTGAGTGGTGAAGCTTTCTTT. Translation gives CASSLSGEAFF.

V usage is TRBV30 and J usage is TRBJ2-1; D may be TRBD1 (5 bases). Per germline, CDR1 GTSNPN and CDR2 SVGIG (reference sequence). The CDR3 sequence is 13 residues long. Trimming left V 1 base short and J 3 bases short, with 7 bases between. In nucleotides, the CDR3 is TGTGCCTGGAGTGAGGACAACTACAATGAGCAGTTCTTC. Translated, it gives CAWSEDNYNEQFF.

This clone has a handful of counts. The chain joins TRBV18 to TRBJ2-1, with D possibly being TRBD1 (6 bases). V was clipped by 6 bases and J by 7 bases, with 13 bases between them. The germline V gene has CDR1 KGHSH and CDR2 LQKENI. The CDR3 extends over 13 amino acids. CDR3 in amino acids: CASSSTQGNEQFF. The CDR3 coding sequence is TGTGCCAGCTCCTCTACTCAGGGGAATGAGCAGTTCTTC.

This clone was detected ten times or more. The V gene is TRBV21-1, the J gene TRBJ2-7; the table gives TRBD1 as D, unverified against the DNA. TRBV21-1 is a pseudogene segment. CDR3 length: 14 amino acids. CDR3: CASSRIPDRREQYV. As DNA, the CDR3 is TGTGCCAGCAGCAGGATACCTGACAGGCGCGAGCAGTACGTC.